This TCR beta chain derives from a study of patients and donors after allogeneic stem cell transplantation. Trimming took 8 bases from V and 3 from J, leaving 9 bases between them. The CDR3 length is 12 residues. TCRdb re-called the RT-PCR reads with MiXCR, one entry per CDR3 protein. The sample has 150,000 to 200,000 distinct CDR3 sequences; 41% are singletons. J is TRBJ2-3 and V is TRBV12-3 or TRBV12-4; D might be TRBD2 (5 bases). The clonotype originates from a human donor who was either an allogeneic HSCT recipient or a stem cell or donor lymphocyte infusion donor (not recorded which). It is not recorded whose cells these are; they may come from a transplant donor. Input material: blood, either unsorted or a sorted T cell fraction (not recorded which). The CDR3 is CASALATDTQYF. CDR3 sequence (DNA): TGTGCCAGCGCGCTAGCAACAGATACGCAGTATTTT.